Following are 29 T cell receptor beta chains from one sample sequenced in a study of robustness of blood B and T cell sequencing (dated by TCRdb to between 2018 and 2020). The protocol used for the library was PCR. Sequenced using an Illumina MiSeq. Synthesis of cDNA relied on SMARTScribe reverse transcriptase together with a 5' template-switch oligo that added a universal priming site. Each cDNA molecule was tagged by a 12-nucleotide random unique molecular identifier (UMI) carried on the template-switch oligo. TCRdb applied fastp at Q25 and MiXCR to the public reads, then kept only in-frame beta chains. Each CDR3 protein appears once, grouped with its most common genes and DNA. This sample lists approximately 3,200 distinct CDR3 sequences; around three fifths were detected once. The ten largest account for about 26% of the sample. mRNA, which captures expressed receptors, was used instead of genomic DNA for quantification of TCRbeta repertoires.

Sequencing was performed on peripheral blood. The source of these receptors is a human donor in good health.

In nucleotides, the CDR3 is TGTGCCAGCAGTGCCTTCTCCGTAGGTGAAAAACTGTTTTTT. Encoded protein: CASSAFSVGEKLFF. This chain uses TRBV2 with TRBJ1-4; no clear D gene. Germline CDR1 SNHLY, CDR2 FYNNEI. V lost 4 bases and J 7 bases, leaving 13 bases between the germline ends. The CDR3 covers 14 residues. The whole variable domain, remainder taken from reference TRBV2 and TRBJ1-4, is EPEVTQTPSHQVTQMGQEVILRCVPISNHLYFYWYRQILGQKVEFLVSFYNNEISEKSEIFDDQFSVERPDGSNFTLKIRSTKLEDSAMYFCASSAFSVGEKLFFGSGTQLSVL.

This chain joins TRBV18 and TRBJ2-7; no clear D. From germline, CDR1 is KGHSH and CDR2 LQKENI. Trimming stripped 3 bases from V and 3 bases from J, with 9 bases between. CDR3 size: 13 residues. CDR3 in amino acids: CASSPRNFYEQYF. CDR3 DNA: TGTGCCAGCTCACCGCGGAATTTCTACGAGCAGTACTTC.

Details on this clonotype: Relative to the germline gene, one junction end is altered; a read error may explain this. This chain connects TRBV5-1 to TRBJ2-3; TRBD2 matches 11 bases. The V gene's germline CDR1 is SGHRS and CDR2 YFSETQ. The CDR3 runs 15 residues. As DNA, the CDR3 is TGCGCCAACAGCTTGGTAGCGGGGGGGGTCGATACGCAGTATTTT. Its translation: CANSLVAGGVDTQYF.

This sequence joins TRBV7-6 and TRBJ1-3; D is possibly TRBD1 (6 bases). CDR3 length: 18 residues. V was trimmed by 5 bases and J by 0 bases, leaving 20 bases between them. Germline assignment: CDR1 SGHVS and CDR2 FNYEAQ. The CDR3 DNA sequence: TGTGCCAGCAGCCCCCAAGCACAGGGAAGAGGCTCTGGAAACACCATATATTTT. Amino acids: CASSPQAQGRGSGNTIYF.

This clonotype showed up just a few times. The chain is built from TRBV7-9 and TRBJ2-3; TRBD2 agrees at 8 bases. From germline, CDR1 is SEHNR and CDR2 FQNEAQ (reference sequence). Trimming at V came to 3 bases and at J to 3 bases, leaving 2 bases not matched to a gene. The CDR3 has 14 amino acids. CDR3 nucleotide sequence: TGTGCCAGCAGCTTCGGCGGGGGGACAGATACGCAGTATTTT. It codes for CASSFGGGTDTQYF.

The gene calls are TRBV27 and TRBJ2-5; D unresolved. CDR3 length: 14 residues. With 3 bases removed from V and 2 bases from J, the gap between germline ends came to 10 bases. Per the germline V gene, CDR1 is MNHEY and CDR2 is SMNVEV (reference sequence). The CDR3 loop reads CASSFRGLQETQYF. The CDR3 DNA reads TGTGCCAGCAGTTTCCGAGGTTTGCAAGAGACCCAGTACTTC.

The CDR3 reads CSVEAVTSPDTQYF. The CDR3 DNA is TGCAGCGTTGAAGCAGTGACCTCCCCAGATACGCAGTATTTT. This chain joins TRBV29-1 and TRBJ2-3; D is uncertain. This CDR3 region has 14 residues. Between the trimmed V and J ends, which lost 1 base and 4 bases, there was a span of 12 bases. Germline V lookup: CDR1 SQVTM, CDR2 ANQGSEA.

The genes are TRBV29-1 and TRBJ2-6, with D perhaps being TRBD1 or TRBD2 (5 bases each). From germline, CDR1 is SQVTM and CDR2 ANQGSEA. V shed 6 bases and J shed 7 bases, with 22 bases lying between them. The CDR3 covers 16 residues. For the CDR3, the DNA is TGCAGCGTAAGGGACCGATTGCTAAAAGGTGCCAACGTCCTGACTTTC. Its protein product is CSVRDRLLKGANVLTF.

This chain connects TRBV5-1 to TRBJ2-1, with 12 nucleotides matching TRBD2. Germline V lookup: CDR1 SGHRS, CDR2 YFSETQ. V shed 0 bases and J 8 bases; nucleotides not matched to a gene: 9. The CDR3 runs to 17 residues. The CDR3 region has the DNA TGCGCCAGCAGCTTGGAAGCTAGCGGGGGGGCAGGGGATGAGCAGTTCTTC. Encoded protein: CASSLEASGGAGDEQFF.

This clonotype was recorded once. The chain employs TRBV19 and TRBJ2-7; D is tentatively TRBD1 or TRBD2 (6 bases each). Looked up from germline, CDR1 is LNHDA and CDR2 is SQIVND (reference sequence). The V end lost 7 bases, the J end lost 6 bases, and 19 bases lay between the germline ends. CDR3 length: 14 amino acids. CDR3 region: CASTDGGRPFEQYF. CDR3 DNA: TGTGCCAGTACGGACGGGGGCCGCCCCTTCGAGCAGTACTTC.

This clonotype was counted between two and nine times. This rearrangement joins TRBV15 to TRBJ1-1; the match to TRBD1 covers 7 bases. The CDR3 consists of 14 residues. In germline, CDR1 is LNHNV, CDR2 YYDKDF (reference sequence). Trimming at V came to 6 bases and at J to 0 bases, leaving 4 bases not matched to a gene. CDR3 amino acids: CATSTGQMNTEAFF. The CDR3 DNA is TGTGCCACCAGTACGGGACAGATGAACACTGAAGCTTTCTTT.

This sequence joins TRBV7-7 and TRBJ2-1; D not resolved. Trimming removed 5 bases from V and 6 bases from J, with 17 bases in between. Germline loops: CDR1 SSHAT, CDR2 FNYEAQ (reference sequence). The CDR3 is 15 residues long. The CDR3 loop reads CASSLDPTATNEQFF. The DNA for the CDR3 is TGTGCCAGCAGCCTAGATCCGACTGCTACCAATGAGCAGTTCTTC.

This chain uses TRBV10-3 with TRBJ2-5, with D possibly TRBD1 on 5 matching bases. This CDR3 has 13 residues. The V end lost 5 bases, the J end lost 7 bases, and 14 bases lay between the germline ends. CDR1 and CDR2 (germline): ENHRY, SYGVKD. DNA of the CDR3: TGTGCCATCAGTCCCGTGGACATGGGGACCCAGTACTTC. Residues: CAISPVDMGTQYF.

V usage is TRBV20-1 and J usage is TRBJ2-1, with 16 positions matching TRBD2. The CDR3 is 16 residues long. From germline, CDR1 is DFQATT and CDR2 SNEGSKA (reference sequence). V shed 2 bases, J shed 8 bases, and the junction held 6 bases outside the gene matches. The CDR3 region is CSARRGLAGGFDEQFF. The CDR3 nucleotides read TGCAGTGCTAGACGGGGACTAGCGGGGGGGTTTGATGAGCAGTTCTTC.

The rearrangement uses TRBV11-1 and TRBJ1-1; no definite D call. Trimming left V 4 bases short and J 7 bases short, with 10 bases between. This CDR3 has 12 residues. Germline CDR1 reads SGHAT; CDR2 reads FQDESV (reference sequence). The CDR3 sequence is CASSSSRFEAFF. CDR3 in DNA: TGTGCCAGCAGCTCTAGTAGGTTTGAAGCTTTCTTT. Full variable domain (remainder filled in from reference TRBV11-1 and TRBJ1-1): EAEVAQSPRYKITEKSQAVAFWCDPISGHATLYWYRQILGQGPELLVQFQDESVVDDSQLPKDRFSAERLKGVDSTLKIQPAELGDSAMYLCASSSSRFEAFFGQGTRLTVV.

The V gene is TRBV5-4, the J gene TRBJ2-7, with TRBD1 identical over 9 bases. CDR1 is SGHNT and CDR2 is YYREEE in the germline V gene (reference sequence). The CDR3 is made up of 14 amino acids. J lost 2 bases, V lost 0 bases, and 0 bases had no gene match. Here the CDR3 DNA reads TGTGCCAGCAGCTTGGGGACAGGGGCCTACGAGCAGTACTTC. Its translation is CASSLGTGAYEQYF.

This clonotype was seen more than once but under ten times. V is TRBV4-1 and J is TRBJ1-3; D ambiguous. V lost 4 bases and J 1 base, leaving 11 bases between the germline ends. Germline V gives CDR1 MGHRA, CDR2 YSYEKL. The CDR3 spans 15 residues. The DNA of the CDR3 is TGCGCCAGCAGCCTCACTACGGGTTCTGGAAACACCATATATTTT. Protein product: CASSLTTGSGNTIYF.

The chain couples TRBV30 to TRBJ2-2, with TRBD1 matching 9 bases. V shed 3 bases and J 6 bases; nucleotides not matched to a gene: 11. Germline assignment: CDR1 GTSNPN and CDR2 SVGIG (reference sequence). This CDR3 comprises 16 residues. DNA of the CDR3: TGTGCCTGGAGCCCCGGGACAGGGATTCTCGCCGGGGAGCTGTTTTTT. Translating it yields CAWSPGTGILAGELFF.

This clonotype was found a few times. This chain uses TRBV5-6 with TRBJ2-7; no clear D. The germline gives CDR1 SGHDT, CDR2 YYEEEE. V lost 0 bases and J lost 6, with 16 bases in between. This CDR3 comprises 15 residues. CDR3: CASSLGHTLWGEQYF. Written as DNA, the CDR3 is TGTGCCAGCAGCTTGGGACATACACTGTGGGGCGAGCAGTACTTC. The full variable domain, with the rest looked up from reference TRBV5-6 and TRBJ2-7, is DAGVTQSPTHLIKTRGQQVTLRCSPKSGHDTVSWYQQALGQGPQFIFQYYEEEERQRGNFPDRFSGHQFPNYSSELNVNALLLGDSALYLCASSLGHTLWGEQYFGPGTRLTVT.

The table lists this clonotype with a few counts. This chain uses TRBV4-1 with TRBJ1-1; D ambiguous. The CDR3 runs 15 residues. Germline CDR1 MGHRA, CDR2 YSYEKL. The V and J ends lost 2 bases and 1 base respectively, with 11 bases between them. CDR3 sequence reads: CASSQWVQRNTEAFF. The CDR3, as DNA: TGCGCCAGCAGCCAATGGGTACAGAGGAACACTGAAGCTTTCTTT.

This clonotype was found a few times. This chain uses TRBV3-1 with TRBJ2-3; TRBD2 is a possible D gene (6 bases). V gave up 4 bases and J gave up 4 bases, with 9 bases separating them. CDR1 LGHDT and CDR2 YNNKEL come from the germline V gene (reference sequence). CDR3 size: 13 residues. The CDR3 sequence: CASSRGASDTQYF. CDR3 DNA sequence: TGTGCCAGCAGCCGCGGGGCTTCAGATACGCAGTATTTT.

CDR3 in amino acids: CATSRGQANTGELFF. The CDR3, as DNA: TGTGCCACCAGCAGAGGACAGGCGAACACCGGGGAGCTGTTTTTT. V is TRBV15 and J is TRBJ2-2, with D possibly TRBD1 on 6 matching bases. CDR3 length: 15 amino acids. V was pared by 1 base and J by 0 bases, with 6 bases between. Germline CDR1 LNHNV, CDR2 YYDKDF (reference sequence).

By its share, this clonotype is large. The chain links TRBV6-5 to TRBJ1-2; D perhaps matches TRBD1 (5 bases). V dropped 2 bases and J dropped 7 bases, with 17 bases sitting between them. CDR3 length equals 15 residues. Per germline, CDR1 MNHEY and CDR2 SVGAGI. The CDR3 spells CASSYRAGGWGGYTF. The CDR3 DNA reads TGTGCCAGCAGTTACCGCGCGGGGGGGTGGGGTGGCTACACCTTC.

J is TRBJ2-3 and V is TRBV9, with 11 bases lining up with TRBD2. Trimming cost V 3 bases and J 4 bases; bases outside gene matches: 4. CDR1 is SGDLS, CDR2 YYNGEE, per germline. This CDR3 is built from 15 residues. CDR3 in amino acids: CASSATSGGPDTQYF. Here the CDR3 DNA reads TGTGCCAGCAGCGCTACTAGCGGGGGACCAGATACGCAGTATTTT.

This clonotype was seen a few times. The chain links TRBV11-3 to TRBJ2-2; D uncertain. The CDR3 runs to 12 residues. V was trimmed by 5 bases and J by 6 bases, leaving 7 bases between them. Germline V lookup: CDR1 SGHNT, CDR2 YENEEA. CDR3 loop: CASSLAAGELFF. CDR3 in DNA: TGTGCCAGCAGCCTCGCGGCCGGGGAGCTGTTTTTT. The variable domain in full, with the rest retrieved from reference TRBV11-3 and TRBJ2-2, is EAGVVQSPRYKIIEKKQPVAFWCNPISGHNTLYWYLQNLGQGPELLIRYENEEAVDDSQLPKDRFSAERLKGVDSTLKIQPAELGDSAVYLCASSLAAGELFFGEGSRLTVL.

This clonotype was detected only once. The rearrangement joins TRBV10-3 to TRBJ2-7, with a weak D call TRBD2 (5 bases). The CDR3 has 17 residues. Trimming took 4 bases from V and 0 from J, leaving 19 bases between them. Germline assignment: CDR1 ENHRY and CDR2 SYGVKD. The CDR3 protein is CAISGVEFGISSYEQYF. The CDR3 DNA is TGTGCCATCAGTGGGGTCGAGTTCGGGATCAGCTCCTACGAGCAGTACTTC.

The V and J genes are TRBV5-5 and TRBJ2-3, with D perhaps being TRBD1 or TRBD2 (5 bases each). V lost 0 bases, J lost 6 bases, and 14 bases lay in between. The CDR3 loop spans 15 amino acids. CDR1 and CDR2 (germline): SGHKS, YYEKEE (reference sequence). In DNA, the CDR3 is TGTGCCAGCAGCTTGGGGGGGACCTTAACGGATACGCAGTATTTT. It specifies CASSLGGTLTDTQYF.

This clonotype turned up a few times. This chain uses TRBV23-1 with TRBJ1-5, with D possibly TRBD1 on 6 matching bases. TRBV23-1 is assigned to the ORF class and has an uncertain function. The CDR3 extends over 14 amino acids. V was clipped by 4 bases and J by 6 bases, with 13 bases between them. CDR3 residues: CASSRSGTLQPQHF. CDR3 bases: TGCGCCAGCAGTCGGTCCGGGACACTTCAGCCCCAGCATTTT.

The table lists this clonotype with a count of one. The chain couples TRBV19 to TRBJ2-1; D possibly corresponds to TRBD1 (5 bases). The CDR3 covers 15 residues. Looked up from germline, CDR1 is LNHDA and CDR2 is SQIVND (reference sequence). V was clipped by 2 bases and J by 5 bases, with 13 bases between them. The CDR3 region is CASSIWTNEDNEQFF. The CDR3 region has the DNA TGTGCCAGTAGTATATGGACAAACGAAGACAATGAGCAGTTCTTC.